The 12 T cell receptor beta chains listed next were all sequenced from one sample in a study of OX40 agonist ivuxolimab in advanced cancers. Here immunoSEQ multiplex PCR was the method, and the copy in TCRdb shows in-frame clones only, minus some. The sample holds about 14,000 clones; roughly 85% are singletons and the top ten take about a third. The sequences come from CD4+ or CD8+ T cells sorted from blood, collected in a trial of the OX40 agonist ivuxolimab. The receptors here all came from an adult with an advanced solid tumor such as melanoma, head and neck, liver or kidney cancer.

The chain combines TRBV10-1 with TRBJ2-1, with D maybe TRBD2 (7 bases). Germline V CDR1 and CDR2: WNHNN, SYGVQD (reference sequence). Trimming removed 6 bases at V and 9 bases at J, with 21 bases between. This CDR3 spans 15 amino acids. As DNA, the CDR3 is TGCGCCAGCAGCGGGGAGGGGGTAGGCATAGGTGAGCAGTTCTTC. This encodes CASSGEGVGIGEQFF.

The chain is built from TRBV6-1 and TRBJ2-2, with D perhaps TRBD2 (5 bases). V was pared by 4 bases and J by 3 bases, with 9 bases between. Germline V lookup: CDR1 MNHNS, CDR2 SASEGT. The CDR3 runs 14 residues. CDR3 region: CASSAVGDTGELFF. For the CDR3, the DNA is TGTGCCAGCAGTGCGGTGGGAGACACCGGGGAGCTGTTTTTT.

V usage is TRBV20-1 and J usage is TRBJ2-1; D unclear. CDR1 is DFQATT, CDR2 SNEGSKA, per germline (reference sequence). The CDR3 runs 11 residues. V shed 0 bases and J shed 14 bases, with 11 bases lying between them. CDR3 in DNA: TGCAGTGCTAGAGATAGTCCAGCAAAGTTCTTC. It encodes CSARDSPAKFF.

CDR3 bases: TGTGCCAGCAGCGCTGGGACTAGCGGGAGCTCCTACAATGAGCAGTTCTTC. This encodes CASSAGTSGSSYNEQFF. This rearrangement joins TRBV7-9 to TRBJ2-1, with TRBD2 matching 14 bases. This CDR3 is built from 17 residues. Per the germline V gene, CDR1 is SEHNR and CDR2 is FQNEAQ (reference sequence). V was clipped by 5 bases and J by 0 bases; unmatched bases: 3. Together with reference TRBV7-9 and TRBJ2-1, the CDR3 gives the full variable domain: DTGVSQNPRHKITKRGQNVTFRCDPISEHNRLYWYRQTLGQGPEFLTYFQNEAQLEKSRLLSDRFSAERPKGSFSTLEIQRTEQGDSAMYLCASSAGTSGSSYNEQFFGPGTRLTVL.

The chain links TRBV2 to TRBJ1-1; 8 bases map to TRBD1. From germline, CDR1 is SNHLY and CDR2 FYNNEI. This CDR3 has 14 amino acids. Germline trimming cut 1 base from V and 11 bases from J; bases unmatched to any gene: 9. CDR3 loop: CASSEGTGMFTAFF. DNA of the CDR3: TGTGCCAGCAGTGAAGGGACAGGGATGTTTACTGCTTTCTTT.

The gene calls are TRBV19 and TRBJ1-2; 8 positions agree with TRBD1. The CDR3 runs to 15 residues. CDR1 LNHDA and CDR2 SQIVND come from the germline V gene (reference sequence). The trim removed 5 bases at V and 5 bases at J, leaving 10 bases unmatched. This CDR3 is CASSLLPDRAYGYTF. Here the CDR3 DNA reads TGTGCCAGTAGTCTACTTCCGGACAGGGCGTATGGCTACACCTTC.

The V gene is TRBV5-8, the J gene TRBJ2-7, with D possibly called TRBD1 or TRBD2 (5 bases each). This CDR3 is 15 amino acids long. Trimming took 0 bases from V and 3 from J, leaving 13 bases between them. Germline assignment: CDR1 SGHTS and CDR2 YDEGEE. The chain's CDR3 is CASSLAPGRNYEQYF. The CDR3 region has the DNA TGTGCCAGCAGCTTGGCCCCGGGGCGAAACTACGAGCAGTACTTC.

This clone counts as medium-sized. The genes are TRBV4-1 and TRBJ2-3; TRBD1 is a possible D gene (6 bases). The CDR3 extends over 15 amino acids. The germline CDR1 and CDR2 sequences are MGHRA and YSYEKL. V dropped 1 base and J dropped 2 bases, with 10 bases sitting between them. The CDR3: CASSQGRGITDTQYF. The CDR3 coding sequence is TGCGCCAGCAGCCAAGGCAGGGGTATCACAGATACGCAGTATTTT.

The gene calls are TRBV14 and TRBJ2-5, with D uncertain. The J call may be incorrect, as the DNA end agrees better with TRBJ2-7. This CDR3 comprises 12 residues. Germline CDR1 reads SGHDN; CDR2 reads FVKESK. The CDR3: CASSPKINEQYF. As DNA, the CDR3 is TGTGCCAGCAGCCCTAAGATAAACGAGCAGTACTTC.

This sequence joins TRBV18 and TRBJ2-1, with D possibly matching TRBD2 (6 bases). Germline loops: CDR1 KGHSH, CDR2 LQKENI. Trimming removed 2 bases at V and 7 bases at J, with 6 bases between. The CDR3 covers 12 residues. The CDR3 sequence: CASSPAGNEQFF. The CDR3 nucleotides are TGTGCCAGCTCACCAGCGGGGAATGAGCAGTTCTTC. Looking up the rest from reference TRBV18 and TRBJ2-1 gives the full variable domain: NAGVMQNPRHLVRRRGQEARLRCSPMKGHSHVYWYRQLPEEGLKFMVYLQKENIIDESGMPKERFSAEFPKEGPSILRIQQVVRGDSAAYFCASSPAGNEQFFGPGTRLTVL.

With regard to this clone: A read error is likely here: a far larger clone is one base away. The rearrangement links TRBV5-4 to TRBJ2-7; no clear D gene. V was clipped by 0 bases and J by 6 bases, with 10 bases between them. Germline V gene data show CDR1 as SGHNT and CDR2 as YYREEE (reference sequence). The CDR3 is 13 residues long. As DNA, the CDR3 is TGTGCCAGCAGCTTGGGGACCTCGAGCGAGCAGTACTTC. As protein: CASSLGTSSEQYF. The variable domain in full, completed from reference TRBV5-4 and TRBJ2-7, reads ETGVTQSPTHLIKTRGQQVTLRCSSQSGHNTVSWYQQALGQGPQFIFQYYREEENGRGNFPPRFSGLQFPNYSSELNVNALELDDSALYLCASSLGTSSEQYFGPGTRLTVT.

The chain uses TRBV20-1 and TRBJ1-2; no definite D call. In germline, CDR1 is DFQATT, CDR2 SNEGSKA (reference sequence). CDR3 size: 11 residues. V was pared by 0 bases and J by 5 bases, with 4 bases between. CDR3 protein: CSAREEYGYTF. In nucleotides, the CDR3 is TGCAGTGCTAGAGAGGAGTATGGCTACACCTTC.